This T cell receptor (beta chain) was sequenced during a study of shared clonotypes between healthy human individuals. Study information: Contributing individuals were two females and a few males aged 18 to 49. General study results and limits: The study found roughly 5% of naive CD4 clonotypes shared across a few donors.

Comment on this clone: The target antigen is unknown.

Germline-derived CDR1 and CDR2 are MGHRA and YSYEKL. The CDR3 contains 15 residues. The V gene lost 1 base and the J gene lost 4 bases, with 11 bases spanning the gap. Replicate PCRs for sorted subsets used 200 ng DNA; this equaled tens of thousands of T cell genomes. Assay used: immunoSEQ multiplex PCR; TCRdb lists only in-frame clones, some missing. This table holds 800,000 or so clones, about 96% found once. Naive-designated CD8 cells lacked CD45RO, were positively enriched for CCR7, and omitted terminally differentiated effector memory CD45RA+ cells. Nashville, Tennessee was home to all donors, each a Caucasian adult.

This TCR was recovered from a man under 40 in good health. This chain uses TRBV4-1 with TRBJ1-3, with D perhaps TRBD1 (6 bases). The sequenced sample was naive CD8+ T cells sorted from blood. The CDR3 DNA is TGCGCCAGCAGCCAAGCGACAGGCGGCGGAAACACCATATATTTT. This codes for CASSQATGGGNTIYF.